This entry describes one T cell receptor (beta chain). Trimming cost V 3 bases and J 7 bases, with 3 bases left between them. This CDR3 spans 11 amino acids. Here immunoSEQ multiplex PCR was the method, and the copy in TCRdb shows in-frame clones only, minus some. The sample includes around 470,000 clones, 80% to 95% seen only once; the top ten take more than 0.55%. This sample stems from a study of blood T cell repertoires in COVID-19. Overall study context: The origin of the acute and convalescent COVID-19 samples was the United States, Italy and Spain.

The study recruited people aged about 18 to 89 years across approximately 23 US areas. Participants were placed into cohorts based on the clinical history they reported. The chain recombines TRBV12-3 or TRBV12-4 with TRBJ2-2; D remains ambiguous. The clonotype was recovered from a man aged 18 to 30 who had recovered from COVID-19. Sequencing was performed on PBMCs or T cells enriched from blood (not recorded which). This CDR3 reads CASSFHGELFF. CDR3 in DNA: TGTGCCAGCAGTTTCCACGGGGAGCTGTTTTTT.